The 26 T cell receptor beta chains presented below share a single source sample, sequenced in a study of blood T cells in healthy people across ages. A second PCR of 7 to 11 cycles used a sample-barcoded 5' primer and a J-beta primer mix. TCRdb ran MiXCR on the 5' RACE reads and lists one entry per CDR3 protein. The repertoire includes some 1 million distinct CDR3 sequences, 45% of them detected once, and under 20% sits in the top ten. The material sequenced was blood. These receptors all stem from an older woman in good health.

V usage is TRBV10-3 and J usage is TRBJ1-2; D not certain. From germline, CDR1 is ENHRY and CDR2 SYGVKD. Trimming took off 6 bases at V and 8 bases at J, with 13 bases between the two ends. The CDR3 covers 12 residues. In DNA form, the CDR3 reads TGTGCCATCAGCCCCAATCTGAGGGGCTACACCTTC. It is translated as CAISPNLRGYTF.

The chain has TRBV28 and TRBJ1-4; perhaps TRBD1 as D (5 bases). Trimming removed 4 bases from V and 8 bases from J, with 20 bases in between. Germline CDR1 is MDHEN and CDR2 is SYDVKM. The CDR3 is made up of 16 amino acids. DNA for the CDR3: TGTGCCAGCAGTTCGGGGGGGGGTGGTTTTAGGGAAAAACTGTTTTTT. Translation: CASSSGGGGFREKLFF.

This sequence joins TRBV29-1 and TRBJ2-5; TRBD1 might be the D (5 bases). CDR1 SQVTM and CDR2 ANQGSEA come from the germline V gene. The CDR3 covers 12 residues. The germline V and J ends were trimmed by 3 bases and 8 bases, with 13 bases remaining between them. Written as DNA, the CDR3 is TGCAGCGTTGATAGGGGTGCAAGTACCCAGTACTTC. Translation: CSVDRGASTQYF.

This clonotype was seen a few times. V usage is TRBV3-1 and J usage is TRBJ2-7, with D tentatively TRBD1 (6 bases). The V end lost 7 bases, the J end lost 2 bases, and 15 bases lay between the germline ends. Germline CDR1 and CDR2: LGHDT and YNNKEL (reference sequence). This CDR3 has 14 residues. The CDR3 DNA is TGTGCCAGCAAGGTAACCTGGGACACCTACGAGCAGTACTTC. Its translation is CASKVTWDTYEQYF.

This clonotype was observed a handful of times. V gene TRBV7-2 combines with J gene TRBJ2-3; TRBD2 matches 13 bases. V lost 5 bases and J lost 14; bases outside the gene matches: 7. CDR1 is SGHTA, CDR2 FQGNSA, per germline. This CDR3 is built from 13 residues. The CDR3 spells CASSGRTSGSRYF. The CDR3 coding sequence is TGTGCCAGCAGCGGACGGACTAGCGGGAGTCGGTATTTT.

This clonotype was detected only a few times. The rearrangement uses TRBV20-1 and TRBJ2-7; tentative D call: TRBD2 (6 bases). The CDR3 totals 15 residues. The V and J ends lost 6 bases and 3 bases respectively, with 21 bases between them. Germline V CDR1 and CDR2: DFQATT, SNEGSKA (reference sequence). The chain's CDR3 is CSAQPRESPDYEQYF. DNA of the CDR3: TGCAGTGCCCAACCTCGGGAGAGCCCCGACTACGAGCAGTACTTC.

Note on this clonotype: A read error may be the cause here, since a much bigger clone is one base away. The chain links TRBV5-1 to TRBJ2-3; D assignment may be TRBD1 or TRBD2 (5 bases each). Germline V CDR1 and CDR2: SGHRS, YFSETQ. The CDR3 is made up of 13 amino acids. The CDR3 loop reads CASSGDLTDTHYF. The DNA for the CDR3 is TGCGCCAGCAGCGGGGACCTCACAGATACGCACTATTTT.

This clonotype was counted a single time. The chain combines TRBV28 with TRBJ2-3; D perhaps matches TRBD2 (7 bases). Germline V gives CDR1 MDHEN, CDR2 SYDVKM. The CDR3 totals 17 residues. Between the trimmed V and J ends, which lost 1 base and 4 bases, there was a span of 18 bases. The CDR3 spells CASSLLSGGAGADTQYF. The CDR3 DNA is TGTGCCAGCAGTTTATTAAGTGGGGGGGCGGGGGCAGATACGCAGTATTTT.

About this clonotype itself: This may be a read error, as it is one base from a much larger clone. The genes are TRBV7-8 and TRBJ2-4; TRBD1 matches at 9 bases. CDR3 length: 14 residues. With 5 bases clipped from V and 13 bases from J, the junction kept 12 bases outside the gene matches. Looked up from germline, CDR1 is SGHVS and CDR2 is FQNEAQ. The CDR3, as DNA: TGTGCCAGCAGCAGTGTTGGGACAGGGTACCAGCAGTACTTC. It yields the protein CASSSVGTGYQQYF.

A few counts support this clonotype. The V and J genes are TRBV7-8 and TRBJ2-1; TRBD2 aligns across 12 bases. The closer fit of TRBJ2-7 to the DNA end suggests the J call may be wrong. This CDR3 has 18 residues. CDR1 is SGHVS and CDR2 is FQNEAQ in the germline V gene. DNA of the CDR3: TGTGCCAGCAGCTTAGTAAGACTAGCGGGGGACTCCTACAATGAGCAGTACTTC. This gives the protein CASSLVRLAGDSYNEQYF.

This clonotype turned up a few times. The chain recombines TRBV28 with TRBJ2-3, with 12 positions matching TRBD2. Germline assignment: CDR1 MDHEN and CDR2 SYDVKM. The CDR3 is 18 residues long. With V trimmed by 5 bases and J by 4 bases, 13 bases remained unmatched. The CDR3 nucleotides are TGTGCCAGCAGTACCCTAGCGGGAGGGCCTTCAGGGTCAGATACGCAGTATTTT. Translated: CASSTLAGGPSGSDTQYF.

CDR3 region: CSARPGLAGGSDTQYF. Written as DNA, the CDR3 is TGCAGCGCCCGGCCGGGACTAGCGGGAGGGTCAGATACGCAGTATTTT. The V call is TRBV29-1, the J call TRBJ2-3; 16 positions match TRBD2. The CDR3 covers 16 residues. V dropped 7 bases and J dropped 4; count of bases not matched to a gene: 8. Germline V CDR1 and CDR2: SQVTM, ANQGSEA.

There are a few counts of this clonotype. The chain links TRBV5-5 to TRBJ2-3; weak D call: TRBD2 (5 bases). The CDR3 totals 15 residues. Trimming removed 0 bases at V and 0 bases at J, with 8 bases between. Germline values: CDR1 SGHKS, CDR2 YYEKEE (reference sequence). The CDR3 bases are TGTGCCAGCAGCTTGGAGAGGAGGAGCACAGATACGCAGTATTTT. This codes for CASSLERRSTDTQYF. The variable domain in full, completed from reference TRBV5-5 and TRBJ2-3, reads DAGVTQSPTHLIKTRGQQVTLRCSPISGHKSVSWYQQVLGQGPQFIFQYYEKEERGRGNFPDRFSARQFPNYSSELNVNALLLGDSALYLCASSLERRSTDTQYFGPGTRLTVL.

This chain connects TRBV30 to TRBJ2-7; the D gene could be TRBD1 or TRBD2 (5 bases each). The CDR3 runs to 14 residues. The germline CDR1 and CDR2 sequences are GTSNPN and SVGIG (reference sequence). V was pared by 3 bases and J by 4 bases, with 16 bases between. CDR3 in DNA: TGTGCCTGGAGCAGAAAGGGGCGGGTGTACGAGCAGTACTTC. Translated: CAWSRKGRVYEQYF.

This sequence joins TRBV18 and TRBJ2-3; 9 bases are shared with TRBD1. Germline CDR1 and CDR2: KGHSH and LQKENI. This CDR3 spans 15 amino acids. Germline trimming cut 4 bases from V and 3 bases from J; bases unmatched to any gene: 5. CDR3 residues: CASSHGTGFTDTQYF. The DNA of the CDR3 is TGTGCCAGCTCACACGGGACAGGGTTTACAGATACGCAGTATTTT.

This clonotype was seen a handful of times. The chain carries TRBV6-1 and TRBJ2-7; D remains unclear. With 1 base removed from V and 1 base from J, the gap between germline ends came to 8 bases. The CDR3 sequence is 14 residues long. Germline-derived CDR1 and CDR2 are MNHNS and SASEGT. The CDR3: CASSEVAESYEQYF. The CDR3 region has the DNA TGTGCCAGCAGTGAAGTGGCGGAATCCTACGAGCAGTACTTC.

The J gene is TRBJ2-3, the V gene TRBV27, with TRBD2 as a possible D gene (6 bases). The V end was cut by 4 bases, the J end by 0 bases, with 29 bases between. The CDR3 covers 21 residues. Germline V gives CDR1 MNHEY, CDR2 SMNVEV (reference sequence). The CDR3 coding sequence is TGTGCCAGCAGTTGCACTATCCAGGACTACACGGGAGACCCTAGCACAGATACGCAGTATTTT. This gives the protein CASSCTIQDYTGDPSTDTQYF.

The chain uses TRBV15 and TRBJ2-2; possibly TRBD2 for D (5 bases). This CDR3 region has 18 residues. V was trimmed by 4 bases and J by 0 bases, leaving 18 bases between them. From germline, CDR1 is LNHNV and CDR2 YYDKDF (reference sequence). As DNA, the CDR3 is TGTGCCACCAGCAATTGGGCTATAGCGAGATCGAACACCGGGGAGCTGTTTTTT. It translates to CATSNWAIARSNTGELFF.

This clonotype has more than one count but fewer than ten. V gene TRBV11-2 combines with J gene TRBJ2-1, with TRBD1 matching 8 bases. CDR1 SGHAT and CDR2 FQNNGV come from the germline V gene. With 5 bases clipped from V and 7 bases from J, the junction kept 10 bases outside the gene matches. CDR3 size: 15 residues. CDR3 sequence: CASSPQGATLNEQFF. CDR3 in DNA: TGTGCCAGCAGCCCTCAGGGGGCCACCTTGAATGAGCAGTTCTTC.

The rearrangement uses TRBV6-1 and TRBJ2-3, with 9 bases identical to TRBD2. V was pared by 5 bases and J by 2 bases, with 11 bases of the junction left unmatched. The CDR3 has 17 amino acids. Germline V gives CDR1 MNHNS, CDR2 SASEGT. In DNA form, the CDR3 reads TGTGCCAGCAGTCTCCGGACAGGCGGGAGGGCCACAGATACGCAGTATTTT. Protein sequence: CASSLRTGGRATDTQYF.

A few counts support this clonotype. The chain links TRBV4-1 to TRBJ2-3, with 7 positions matching TRBD1. The V and J ends lost 3 bases and 2 bases, in that order; junction bases with no gene match: 8. Germline assignment: CDR1 MGHRA and CDR2 YSYEKL. This CDR3 is built from 16 residues. The CDR3 region has the DNA TGCGCCAGCAGCCAGCCGGGACAGAGCTTCACAGATACGCAGTATTTT. Its protein is CASSQPGQSFTDTQYF.

The V and J genes are TRBV29-1 and TRBJ1-5; D remains ambiguous. The ends were cut back, 4 bases at V and 0 bases at J, with 7 bases in the middle. The CDR3 contains 13 residues. Germline CDR1 is SQVTM and CDR2 is ANQGSEA. Here the CDR3 DNA reads TGCAGCGTTGTAGTATCTAGCAATCAGCCCCAGCATTTT. It specifies CSVVVSSNQPQHF.

The rearrangement joins TRBV12-3 or TRBV12-4 to TRBJ1-5; the D gene is possibly TRBD1 (6 bases). Trimming removed 4 bases from V and 5 bases from J, with 12 bases in between. The CDR3 runs 14 residues. The CDR3 sequence: CASSYREGDQPQHF. CDR3 coding DNA: TGTGCCAGCAGTTACAGGGAAGGGGATCAGCCCCAGCATTTT.

This chain links TRBV7-3 with TRBJ2-3, with D unclear. Trimming took off 2 bases at V and 4 bases at J, with 16 bases between the two ends. The CDR3 has 16 residues. The germline CDR1 and CDR2 sequences are SGHTA and FQGTGA. CDR3 bases: TGTGCCAGCAGCTTAGGGGTCGGCCCACCCGCAGATACGCAGTATTTT. Protein product: CASSLGVGPPADTQYF.

The rearrangement joins TRBV7-9 to TRBJ2-1; 8 bases match TRBD2. Per germline, CDR1 SEHNR and CDR2 FQNEAQ (reference sequence). The trim removed 3 bases at V and 5 bases at J, leaving 9 bases unmatched. The CDR3 runs 16 residues. Here the CDR3 reads CASSFQLAGPHNEQFF. DNA for the CDR3: TGTGCCAGCAGCTTCCAGTTAGCGGGACCCCACAATGAGCAGTTCTTC. The complete variable domain, with remaining parts taken from reference TRBV7-9 and TRBJ2-1, reads DTGVSQNPRHKITKRGQNVTFRCDPISEHNRLYWYRQTLGQGPEFLTYFQNEAQLEKSRLLSDRFSAERPKGSFSTLEIQRTEQGDSAMYLCASSFQLAGPHNEQFFGPGTRLTVL.

This clonotype was picked up a small number of times. This chain uses TRBV2 with TRBJ2-5; D not certain. From germline, CDR1 is SNHLY and CDR2 FYNNEI. CDR3 size: 14 residues. The V gene lost 6 bases and the J gene lost 4 bases, with 15 bases spanning the gap. The CDR3 sequence is CASRTTVGSETQYF. CDR3 nucleotide sequence: TGTGCCAGCAGAACTACGGTAGGGTCAGAGACCCAGTACTTC.